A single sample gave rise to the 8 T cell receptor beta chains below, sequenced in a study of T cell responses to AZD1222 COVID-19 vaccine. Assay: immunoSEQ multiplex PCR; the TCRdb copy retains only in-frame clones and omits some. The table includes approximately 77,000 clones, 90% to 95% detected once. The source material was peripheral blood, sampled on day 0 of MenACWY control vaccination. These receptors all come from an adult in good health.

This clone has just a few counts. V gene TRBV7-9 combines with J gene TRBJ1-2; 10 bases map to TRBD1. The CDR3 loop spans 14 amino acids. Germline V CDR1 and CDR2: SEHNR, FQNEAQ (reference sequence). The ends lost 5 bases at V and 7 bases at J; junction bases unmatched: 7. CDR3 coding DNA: TGTGCCAGCAGCATATCCGGGACAGGGGTTGGCTACACCTTC. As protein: CASSISGTGVGYTF.

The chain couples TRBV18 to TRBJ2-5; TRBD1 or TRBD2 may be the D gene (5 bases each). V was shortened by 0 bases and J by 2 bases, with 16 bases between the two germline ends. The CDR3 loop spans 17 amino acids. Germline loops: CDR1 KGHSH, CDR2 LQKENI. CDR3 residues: CASSPPRSKGPQETQYF. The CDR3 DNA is TGTGCCAGCTCACCACCGCGGAGCAAGGGACCACAAGAGACCCAGTACTTC.

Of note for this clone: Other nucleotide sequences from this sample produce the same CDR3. In nucleotides, the CDR3 is TGTGCCAGCAGCTTAGTTGACAGGAGCTCCTACGAGCAGTACTTC. Its protein product is CASSLVDRSSYEQYF. The V gene is TRBV5-5, the J gene TRBJ2-7, with a possible D match to TRBD1 (6 bases). Deletions cut 2 bases from V and 0 bases from J, with 12 bases between. The CDR3 runs 15 residues. Germline assignment: CDR1 SGHKS and CDR2 YYEKEE (reference sequence).

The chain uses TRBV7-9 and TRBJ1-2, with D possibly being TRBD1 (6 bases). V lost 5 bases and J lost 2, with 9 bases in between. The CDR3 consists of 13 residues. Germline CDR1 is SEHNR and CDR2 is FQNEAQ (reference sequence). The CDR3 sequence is CASSHGGNYGYTF. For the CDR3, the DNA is TGTGCCAGCAGCCACGGGGGCAACTATGGCTACACCTTC.

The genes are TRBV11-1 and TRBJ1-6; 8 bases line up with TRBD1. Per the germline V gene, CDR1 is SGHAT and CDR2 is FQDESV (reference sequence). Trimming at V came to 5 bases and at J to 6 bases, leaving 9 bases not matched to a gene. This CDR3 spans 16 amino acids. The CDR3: CASSAHLQGGNSPLHF. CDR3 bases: TGTGCCAGCAGCGCCCATTTACAGGGGGGTAATTCACCCCTCCACTTT.

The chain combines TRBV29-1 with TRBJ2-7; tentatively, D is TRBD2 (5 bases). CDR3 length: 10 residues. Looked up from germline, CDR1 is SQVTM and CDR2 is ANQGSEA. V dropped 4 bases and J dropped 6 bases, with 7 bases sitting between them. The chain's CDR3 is CSVGGPEQYF. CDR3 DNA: TGCAGCGTTGGAGGGCCCGAGCAGTACTTC.

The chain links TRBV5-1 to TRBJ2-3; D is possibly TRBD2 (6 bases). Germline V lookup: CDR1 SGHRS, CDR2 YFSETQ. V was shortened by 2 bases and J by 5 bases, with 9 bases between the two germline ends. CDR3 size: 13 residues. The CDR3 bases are TGCGCCAGCAGCTTCGGGAGTGAAGATACGCAGTATTTT. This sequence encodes CASSFGSEDTQYF. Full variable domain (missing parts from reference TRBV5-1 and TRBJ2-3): KAGVTQTPRYLIKTRGQQVTLSCSPISGHRSVSWYQQTPGQGLQFLFEYFSETQRNKGNFPGRFSGRQFSNSRSEMNVSTLELGDSALYLCASSFGSEDTQYFGPGTRLTVL.

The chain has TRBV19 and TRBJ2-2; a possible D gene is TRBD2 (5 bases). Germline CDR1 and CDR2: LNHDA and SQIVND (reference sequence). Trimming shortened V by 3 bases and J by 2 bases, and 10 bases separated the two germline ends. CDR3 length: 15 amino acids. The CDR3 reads CASSIRTANTGELFF. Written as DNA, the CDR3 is TGTGCCAGTAGTATCAGGACTGCAAACACCGGGGAGCTGTTTTTT.